The present T cell receptor (beta chain) was sequenced within a study of human T cells and chemical hapten exposure. Trimming took off 4 bases at V and 1 base at J, with 16 bases between the two ends. CDR3 length: 16 amino acids. Germline assignment: CDR1 SGHRS and CDR2 YFSETQ. The study's findings and limits: Once DPC sensitization occurred, TCRs above 1 in 1000 frequency showed no change.

The library gave individual cDNA molecules unique molecular identifiers. Authors' processing steps: A per-sample median of about 100,000 TCRs was observed, with counts ranging from about 20,000 to 750,000. TCRdb called the reads again in MiXCR, with one record for every CDR3 protein. The V and J calls shown here were made by TCRdb, not taken from the authors' results. The sample has roughly 120,000 distinct CDR3 sequences, over 6.5% seen once. This clonotype was seen a few times. Its cognate antigen is unknown. Unfractionated whole blood yielded the extracted total RNA. This receptor was obtained from a human donor in good health. Some clones in this sample may be carry-over from other donors' samples. The specimen sequenced was whole blood. V gene TRBV5-1 combines with J gene TRBJ2-3, with D perhaps matching TRBD1 or TRBD2 (6 bases each). The CDR3 sequence is CASSLVRGAGTDTQYF. The CDR3 DNA follows: TGCGCCAGCAGCCTAGTAAGGGGGGCCGGCACAGATACGCAGTATTTT.